This note documents a single TCR beta chain sequence. Its antigen is currently unknown. The V gene's germline CDR1 is GTSNPN and CDR2 SVGIG (reference sequence). The CDR3 runs to 14 residues. The sample belongs to a study of CXCR3-negative and CXCR3-positive naive CD8 T cells. In the study overall: Collectively, the libraries yielded 140 million or so TRB reads in total, at about 1.5 +/- 0.3 million per library.

Through 5' RACE with UMI labels, the TRB cDNA libraries were prepared. Following a re-call of the 5' RACE reads, TCRdb has one entry per CDR3 protein and lacks DNA. The sample includes some 130,000 distinct CDR3 sequences. Findings and caveats of the study: Diversity proved comparably high across both naive subsets and much lower in memory CD8+ cells. Cryopreserved cells showed partially decreased CXCR3 expression, and most assays used fresh PBMCs. Comparison of naive cells showed more hydrophobic TRB CDR3s in CXCR3-positive than in CXCR3-negative naive cells.

The clonotype originates from a human donor in good health. Some clones in this sample may be carry-over from other donors' samples. The chain joins TRBV30 to TRBJ1-3; TCRdb names TRBD1, which stays unverified in the absence of DNA. Sequencing was performed on naive CXCR3+ CD8+ T cells from blood. Subset reported: CD45RO-CCR7+CD27+CD95- naive CD8+ T cells expressing CXCR3 (TNR3+). CDR3 region: CAWGSRGSGNTIYF.